This entry features one TCR beta chain sequence. In the source study's methods: Reference gene primer amplification gave nucleated cell count estimates. TCRdb's table, derived via immunoSEQ multiplex PCR, lists solely in-frame clones and lacks some. V and J calls plus clone size are reproduced from that table; the DNA served to infer D and trimming. The profile covers fewer than 150,000 clones, with approximately 90% appearing a single time and 4.3% taken by the ten largest. The data were obtained in a study of blood T cell repertoires in COVID-19. Study information: Samples of COVID-19 (acute and convalescent) were obtained from the United States, Italy and Spain. T cells, B-cell-depleted T cells, or PBMCs supplied cDNA or gDNA.

CDR1 SNHLY and CDR2 FYNNEI come from the germline V gene. This CDR3 region has 13 residues. V was pared by 4 bases and J by 3 bases, with 0 bases of the junction left unmatched. The sequence was obtained from a woman between 40 and 55 years old with acute or convalescent COVID-19. J is TRBJ1-2 and V is TRBV2, with 9 bases identical to TRBD1. The sequencing input was peripheral blood. The CDR3 DNA is TGTGCCAGCAGTGGACAGGGGGACTATGGCTACACCTTC. This encodes CASSGQGDYGYTF.